These T cell receptor beta chains were read from a single sample in a study of graft-versus-host responses after intestinal transplantation. Clones were read by immunoSEQ multiplex PCR, and TCRdb kept only the in-frame ones, dropping some. The table lists tens of thousands of clones, 85% to 90% of them singletons. The sample was PBMCs, taken 26 days after transplant. These TCRs come from a human patient who received an intestinal transplant, so some T cells may come from the graft donor. Each CDR3 is given with its conserved first and last residue. A D gene is named only where the DNA matches it firmly. Clone sizes are given selectively: once, few, many, or a class where the clone is expanded.

len	v_gene	d_gene	abundance	j_gene	CDR3nt	CDR3aa
13	TRBV7-9	TRBD2	NA	TRBJ2-1	TGTGCCGGGCGGCGGGGGGGGCTCAATGAGCAGTTCTTC	CAGRRGGLNEQFF
13	TRBV28	NA	NA	TRBJ2-5	TGTGCCAGCACCGCAGGAGGGGAAGAGACCCAGTACTTC	CASTAGGEETQYF
15	TRBV7-8	NA	NA	TRBJ1-3	TGTGCCAGCAGCTTAGTAGACACCTCTGGAAACACCATATATTTT	CASSLVDTSGNTIYF
14	TRBV27	NA	NA	TRBJ2-1	TGTGCCAGCAGTTTATCGTCCAGGGGGGCGGAGCAGTTCTTC	CASSLSSRGAEQFF
15	TRBV5-5	TRBD1	NA	TRBJ1-2	TGTGCCAGCAGGCCCCAAATTACGGACAGGCTCGGCTACACCTTC	CASRPQITDRLGYTF
14	TRBV6-1	NA	few	TRBJ2-1	TGTGCCAGCAGCGTCGTTCAGGGGTACAATGAGCAGTTCTTC	CASSVVQGYNEQFF
14	TRBV4-1	NA	NA	TRBJ1-1	TGCGCCAGCAGCCAAGGGGTCAGGGAATCTGAAGCTTTCTTT	CASSQGVRESEAFF
16	TRBV4-1	NA	once	TRBJ1-5	TGCGCCAGCAGCCAAGATGAGTCGCAGGGAAATCAGCCCCAGCATTTT	CASSQDESQGNQPQHF
15	TRBV4-1	TRBD1	NA	TRBJ1-1	TGCGCCAGCAGGCAAACAGGGGGTTTGAACACTGAAGCTTTCTTT	CASRQTGGLNTEAFF
14	TRBV6-6	TRBD1	NA	TRBJ2-5	TGTGCCAGCAGTTCCGGACAGGGCCAAGAGACCCAGTACTTC	CASSSGQGQETQYF
14	TRBV11-2	NA	NA	TRBJ1-1	TGTGCCAGCAGTCTGCGGACAGCGGGAACTGAAGCTTTCTTT	CASSLRTAGTEAFF
16	TRBV19	NA	NA	TRBJ2-5	TGTGCCAGTAGTGAATGGGAAAGGGGGAGGGGTGAGACCCAGTACTTC	CASSEWERGRGETQYF
17	TRBV11-2	TRBD2	NA	TRBJ2-2	TGTGCCAGCAGCTTAGGCCCTAGCGGGGGGGCTGCCGGGGAGCTGTTTTTT	CASSLGPSGGAAGELFF
16	TRBV6-5	NA	NA	TRBJ2-1	TGTGCCAGCAGTTGGGAGCCCCCGGGCTCCTACAATGAGCAGTTCTTC	CASSWEPPGSYNEQFF
13	TRBV11-2	TRBD1	NA	TRBJ2-1	TGTGCCAGCAGCTTCCGGGACAGGGAAAGGCAGTTCTTC	CASSFRDRERQFF
13	TRBV7-3	NA	NA	TRBJ1-5	TGTGCCAGCACTTCCCCACGGCGGTATCCCCAGCATTTT	CASTSPRRYPQHF
17	TRBV5-8	NA	NA	TRBJ2-7	TGTGCCAGCAGCTTGGCGAAAGAGGGCAGGGGCTACCACGAGCAGTACTTC	CASSLAKEGRGYHEQYF
18	TRBV28	TRBD2	few	TRBJ2-3	TGTGCCAGCAGTTTGCGGACTAGCGGGGGGTCTTTCACAGATACGCAGTATTTT	CASSLRTSGGSFTDTQYF
16	TRBV6-6	TRBD1	once	TRBJ2-2	TGTGCCAGCAGTGCAAGGGGGCCGGCGAACACCGGGGAGCTGTTTTTT	CASSARGPANTGELFF
14	TRBV2	NA	once	TRBJ2-3	TGTGCCAGCAGAGAGCCAGGGGGCACAGATACGCAGTATTTT	CASREPGGTDTQYF
14	TRBV7-9	NA	NA	TRBJ2-2	TGTGCCAGCAGCTTAGACGGGGGAGCCGGGGAGCTGTTTTTT	CASSLDGGAGELFF
15	TRBV5-6	NA	NA	TRBJ1-1	TGTGCCAGCACCGATCCGTCACAGGGAATCACTGAAGCTTTCTTT	CASTDPSQGITEAFF
14	TRBV13	TRBD1	few	TRBJ1-2	TGTGCCAGCAGCGACACCGGGACAGAATATGGCTACACCTTC	CASSDTGTEYGYTF
15	TRBV9	NA	NA	TRBJ2-6	TGTGCCAGCAGCGTTGAGGGATCCGGGGCCAACGTCCTGACTTTC	CASSVEGSGANVLTF
14	TRBV10-2	NA	NA	TRBJ1-6	TGCGCCAGCAGTGACAGGGATCATAATTCACCCCTCCACTTT	CASSDRDHNSPLHF
13	TRBV7-7	TRBD1	NA	TRBJ2-1	TGTGCTAGCAGCTTACAGGGGTACAATGAGCAGTTCTTC	CASSLQGYNEQFF
15	TRBV28	TRBD1	NA	TRBJ2-5	TGTGCCAGCAGTTTCTGGTTACAGGGGTTTGAGACCCAGTACTTC	CASSFWLQGFETQYF
12	TRBV6-1	NA	NA	TRBJ2-7	TGTGCCAGCAGTGAATTAGTCTACGAGCAGTACTTC	CASSELVYEQYF
13	TRBV13	NA	NA	TRBJ2-5	TGTGCCAGCAGCGCAACGCGGAGGGAGACCCAGTACTTC	CASSATRRETQYF
11	TRBV5-4	TRBD1	NA	TRBJ1-1	TGTGCCAGCAGCTCGACAGGGACGGCTTTCTTT	CASSSTGTAFF
15	TRBV18	TRBD2	few	TRBJ2-1	TGTGCCAGCTCACCAAGGAGCGGGAGCGGGAATGAGCAGTTCTTC	CASSPRSGSGNEQFF
15	TRBV9	NA	NA	TRBJ1-1	TGTGCCAGCAGCCCCAAGGTAGGGGGAGTTACTGAAGCTTTCTTT	CASSPKVGGVTEAFF
14	TRBV6-6	TRBD1	once	TRBJ2-7	TGTGCCAGCAAACGAGGGACAGGGGCCTACGAGCAGTACTTC	CASKRGTGAYEQYF
14	TRBV27	TRBD1	NA	TRBJ2-2	TGTGCCAGCACCCGGGACAGTTTGGGGGGGGAGCTGTTTTTT	CASTRDSLGGELFF
14	TRBV18	NA	NA	TRBJ2-7	TGTGCCAGCTCACCGTTCCAGGGTTCCTACGAGCAGTACTTC	CASSPFQGSYEQYF
16	TRBV18	TRBD1	once	TRBJ1-1	TGTGCCAGCTCACCACCGGACAGGGAGAGGGTCACTGAAGCTTTCTTT	CASSPPDRERVTEAFF
14	TRBV5-1	TRBD1	NA	TRBJ1-4	TGCGCCAGCAGCCTCGGACAGGGCGGTGAAAAACTGTTTTTT	CASSLGQGGEKLFF